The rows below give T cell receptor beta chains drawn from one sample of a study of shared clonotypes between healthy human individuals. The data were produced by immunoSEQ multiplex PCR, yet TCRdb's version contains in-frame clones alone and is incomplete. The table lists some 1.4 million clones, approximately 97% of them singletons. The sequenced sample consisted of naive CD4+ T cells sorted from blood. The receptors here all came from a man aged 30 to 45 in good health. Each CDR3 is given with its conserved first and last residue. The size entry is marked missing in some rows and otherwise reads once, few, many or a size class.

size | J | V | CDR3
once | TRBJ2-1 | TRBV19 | CASSIDQLAGYNEQFF
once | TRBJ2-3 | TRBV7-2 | CASSSEGTGLVDTQYF
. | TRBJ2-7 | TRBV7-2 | CASSPGRDYEQYF
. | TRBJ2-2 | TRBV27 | CASSRLTVNTGELFF
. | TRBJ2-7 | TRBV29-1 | CSGGWGGEEQYF
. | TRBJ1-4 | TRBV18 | CASSPGQEGEKLFF
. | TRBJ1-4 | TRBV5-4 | CASSLSPRATNEKLFF
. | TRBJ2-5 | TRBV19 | CASSIGYGAYQETQYF
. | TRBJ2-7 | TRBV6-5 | CASSPTGVVSYEQYF
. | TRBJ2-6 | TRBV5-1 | CASSLGLQGDLGGANVLTF
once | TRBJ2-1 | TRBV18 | CASSPSLSYNEQFF
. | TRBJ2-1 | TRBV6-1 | CASRSTSVYNEQFF
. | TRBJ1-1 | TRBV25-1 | CASSELGEGGTEAFF
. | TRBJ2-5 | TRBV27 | CASGRSGTRETQYF
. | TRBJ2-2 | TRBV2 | CASREGYSTGELFF
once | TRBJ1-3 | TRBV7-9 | CASKGNRANSGNTIYF
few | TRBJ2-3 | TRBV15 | CATSRDLGDRGTDTQYF
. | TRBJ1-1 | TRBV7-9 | CASSLDGRDTEAFF
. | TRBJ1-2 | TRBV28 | CASSFIGYGYTF
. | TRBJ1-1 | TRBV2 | CASSVILMNTEAFF
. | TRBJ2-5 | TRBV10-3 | CAIASRVDETQYF
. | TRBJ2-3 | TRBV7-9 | CASSLRTSGSTDTQYF
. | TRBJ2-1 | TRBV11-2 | CASSWTSGNEQFF
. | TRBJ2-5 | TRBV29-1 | CSVGARLQETQYF
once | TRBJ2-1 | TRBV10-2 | CASSDSSGSYNEQFF
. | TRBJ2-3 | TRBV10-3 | CAISDPTSGTVTDTQYF
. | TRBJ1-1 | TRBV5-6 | CASSRQGRGNTEAFF
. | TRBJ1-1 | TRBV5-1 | CASSLAERLAGREAFF
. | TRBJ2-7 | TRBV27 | CASSLNGRYEQYF